This TCR beta chain stems from a study of blood T cell repertoires in COVID-19. Clones were sequenced by immunoSEQ multiplex PCR, and TCRdb holds only the in-frame ones, with some missing. The repertoire has about 270,000 clones, about nine tenths of them found once; the top ten carry approximately 2%. This CDR3 spans 13 amino acids. Trimming cost V 1 base and J 4 bases, with 7 bases left between them. Germline assignment: CDR1 LGHDT and CDR2 YNNKEL (reference sequence). Sequencing used peripheral blood. The TCR originated in a man aged 50-59 years with acute or convalescent COVID-19. This sequence joins TRBV3-1 (or the pseudogene TRBV3-2) and TRBJ1-2; D is undetermined. The CDR3 nucleotides read TGTGCCAGCAGCCAAGGGACTTCCTATGGCTACACCTTC. Its protein product is CASSQGTSYGYTF.